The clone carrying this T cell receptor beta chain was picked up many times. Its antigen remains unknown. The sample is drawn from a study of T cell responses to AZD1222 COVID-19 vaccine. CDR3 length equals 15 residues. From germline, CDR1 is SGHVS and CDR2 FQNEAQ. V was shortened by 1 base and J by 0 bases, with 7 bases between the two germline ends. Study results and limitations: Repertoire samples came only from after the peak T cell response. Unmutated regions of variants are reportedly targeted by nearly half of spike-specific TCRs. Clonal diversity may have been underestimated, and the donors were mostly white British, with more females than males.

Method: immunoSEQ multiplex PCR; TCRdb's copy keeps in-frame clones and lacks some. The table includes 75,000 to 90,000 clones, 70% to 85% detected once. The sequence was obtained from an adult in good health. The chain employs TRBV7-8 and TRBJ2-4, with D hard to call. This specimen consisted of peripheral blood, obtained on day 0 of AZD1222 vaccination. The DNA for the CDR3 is TGTGCCAGCAGCTTAGGTGGTATAGCCAAAAACATTCAGTACTTC. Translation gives CASSLGGIAKNIQYF.